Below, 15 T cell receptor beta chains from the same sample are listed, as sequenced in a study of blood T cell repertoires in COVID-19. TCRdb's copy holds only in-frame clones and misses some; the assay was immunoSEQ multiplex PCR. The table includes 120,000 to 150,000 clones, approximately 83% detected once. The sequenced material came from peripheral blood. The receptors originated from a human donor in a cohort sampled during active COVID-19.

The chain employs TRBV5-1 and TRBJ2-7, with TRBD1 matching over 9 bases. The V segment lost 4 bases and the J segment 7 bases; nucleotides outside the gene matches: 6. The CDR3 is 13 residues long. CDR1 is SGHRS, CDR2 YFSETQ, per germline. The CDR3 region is CASSPGTGREQYF. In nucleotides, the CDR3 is TGCGCCAGCAGCCCCGGGACAGGGCGGGAGCAGTACTTC.

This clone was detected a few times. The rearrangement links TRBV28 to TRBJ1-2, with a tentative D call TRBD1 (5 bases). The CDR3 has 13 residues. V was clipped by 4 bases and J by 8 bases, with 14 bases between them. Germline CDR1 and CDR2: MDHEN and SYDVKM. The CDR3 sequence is CASSSGTFWGYTF. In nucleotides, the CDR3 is TGTGCCAGCAGTTCTGGGACTTTTTGGGGCTACACCTTC.

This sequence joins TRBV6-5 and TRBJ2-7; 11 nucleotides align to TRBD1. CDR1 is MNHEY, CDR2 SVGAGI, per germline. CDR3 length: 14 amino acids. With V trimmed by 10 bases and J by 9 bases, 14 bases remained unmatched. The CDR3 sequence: CATEPRTGGFGQYF. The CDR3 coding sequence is TGTGCCACTGAACCACGGACAGGGGGCTTCGGGCAGTACTTC.

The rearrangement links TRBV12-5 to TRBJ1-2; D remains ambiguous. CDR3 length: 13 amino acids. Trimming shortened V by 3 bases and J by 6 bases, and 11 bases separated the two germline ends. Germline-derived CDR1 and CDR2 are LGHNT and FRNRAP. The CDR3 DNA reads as TGTGCTAGTGGTTTTGGGAGAGAGAATGGCTACACCTTC. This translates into CASGFGRENGYTF. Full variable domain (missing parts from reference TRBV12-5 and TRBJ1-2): DARVTQTPRHKVTEMGQEVTMRCQPILGHNTVFWYRQTMMQGLELLAYFRNRAPLDDSGMPKDRFSAEMPDATLATLKIQPSEPRDSAVYFCASGFGRENGYTFGSGTRLTVV.

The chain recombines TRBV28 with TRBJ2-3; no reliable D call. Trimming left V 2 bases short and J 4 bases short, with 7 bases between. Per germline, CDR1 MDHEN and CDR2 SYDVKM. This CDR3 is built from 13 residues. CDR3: CASSLRSPDTQYF. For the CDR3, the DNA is TGTGCCAGCAGTTTACGGAGCCCAGATACGCAGTATTTT.

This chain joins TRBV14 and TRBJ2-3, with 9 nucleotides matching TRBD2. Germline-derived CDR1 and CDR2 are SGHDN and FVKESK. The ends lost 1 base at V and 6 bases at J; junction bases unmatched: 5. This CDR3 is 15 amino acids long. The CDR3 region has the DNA TGTGCCAGCAGCCAAGTTGGCGGGGGGGCGGATACGCAGTATTTT. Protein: CASSQVGGGADTQYF.

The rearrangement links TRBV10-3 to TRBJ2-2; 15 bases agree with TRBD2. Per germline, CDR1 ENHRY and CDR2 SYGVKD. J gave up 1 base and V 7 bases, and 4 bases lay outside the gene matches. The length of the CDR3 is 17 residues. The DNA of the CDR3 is TGTGCCATCAATGGACTAGCGGGGGGGAAGAACACCGGGGAGCTGTTTTTT. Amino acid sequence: CAINGLAGGKNTGELFF.

The chain's CDR3 is CASSRGAGKSTGELFF. CDR3 bases: TGTGCCAGCAGCCGTGGGGCAGGAAAAAGCACCGGGGAGCTGTTTTTT. This chain connects TRBV7-2 to TRBJ2-2; weak D call: TRBD1 (5 bases). Germline lookup yields CDR1 SGHTA and CDR2 FQGNSA. This CDR3 has 16 residues. The V and J ends lost 5 bases and 4 bases respectively, with 17 bases between them.

CDR3 protein: CASRVGSPNTGELFF. Here the CDR3 DNA reads TGTGCCAGCAGGGTGGGTAGCCCGAACACCGGGGAGCTGTTTTTT. The V call is TRBV2, the J call TRBJ2-2; D is uncertain. CDR3 length: 15 residues. Germline values: CDR1 SNHLY, CDR2 FYNNEI. The V and J ends lost 6 bases and 0 bases respectively, with 11 bases between them.

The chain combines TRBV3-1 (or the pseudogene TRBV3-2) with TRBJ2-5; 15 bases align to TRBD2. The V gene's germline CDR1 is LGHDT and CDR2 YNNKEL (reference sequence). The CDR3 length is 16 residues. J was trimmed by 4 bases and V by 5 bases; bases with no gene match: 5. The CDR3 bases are TGTGCCAGCAGCTGGACTAGCGGGGGGGCAGGAGAGACCCAGTACTTC. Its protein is CASSWTSGGAGETQYF.

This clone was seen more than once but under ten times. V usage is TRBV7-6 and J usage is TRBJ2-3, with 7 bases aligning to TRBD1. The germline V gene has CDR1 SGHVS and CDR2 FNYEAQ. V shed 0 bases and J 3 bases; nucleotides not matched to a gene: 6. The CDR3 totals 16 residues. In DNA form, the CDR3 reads TGTGCCAGCAGCTTAGCCCCGACAGGGAGAACAGATACGCAGTATTTT. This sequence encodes CASSLAPTGRTDTQYF.

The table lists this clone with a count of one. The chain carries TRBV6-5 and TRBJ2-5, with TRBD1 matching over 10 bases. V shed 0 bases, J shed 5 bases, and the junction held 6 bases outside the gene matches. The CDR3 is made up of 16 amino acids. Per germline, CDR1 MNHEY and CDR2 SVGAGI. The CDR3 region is CASSYSRDRGSETQYF. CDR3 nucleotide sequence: TGTGCCAGCAGTTACTCGAGGGACAGGGGTTCGGAGACCCAGTACTTC.

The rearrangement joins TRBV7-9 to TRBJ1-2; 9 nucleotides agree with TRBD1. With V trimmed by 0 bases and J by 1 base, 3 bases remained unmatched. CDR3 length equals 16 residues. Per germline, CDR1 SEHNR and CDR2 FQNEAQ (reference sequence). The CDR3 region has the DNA TGTGCCAGCAGCTTAGCCGGGACAGGGCTTAACTATGGCTACACCTTC. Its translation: CASSLAGTGLNYGYTF.

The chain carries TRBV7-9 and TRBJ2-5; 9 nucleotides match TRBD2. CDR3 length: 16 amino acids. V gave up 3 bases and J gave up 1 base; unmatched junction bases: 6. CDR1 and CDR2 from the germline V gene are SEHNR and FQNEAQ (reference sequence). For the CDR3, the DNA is TGTGCCAGCAGCTTGGGCGGGGGGGCCTTCCAAGAGACCCAGTACTTC. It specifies CASSLGGGAFQETQYF.

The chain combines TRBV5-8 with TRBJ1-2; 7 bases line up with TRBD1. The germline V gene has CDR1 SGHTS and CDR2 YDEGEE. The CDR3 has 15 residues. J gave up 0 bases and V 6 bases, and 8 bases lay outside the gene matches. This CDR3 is CASIRTGDPNYGYTF. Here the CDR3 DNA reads TGTGCCAGCATCCGAACAGGGGATCCTAACTATGGCTACACCTTC.